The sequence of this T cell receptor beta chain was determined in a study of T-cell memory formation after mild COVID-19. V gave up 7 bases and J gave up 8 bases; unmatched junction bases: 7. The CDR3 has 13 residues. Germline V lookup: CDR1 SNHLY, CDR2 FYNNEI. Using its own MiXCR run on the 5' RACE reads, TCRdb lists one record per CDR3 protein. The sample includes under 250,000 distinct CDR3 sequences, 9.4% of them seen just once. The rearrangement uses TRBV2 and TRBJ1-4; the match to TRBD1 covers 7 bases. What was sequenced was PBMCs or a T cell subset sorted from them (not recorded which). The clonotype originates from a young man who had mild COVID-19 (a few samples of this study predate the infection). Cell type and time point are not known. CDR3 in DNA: TGTGCCAGCATGAGGGGGCTACAGGAAAAACTGTTTTTT. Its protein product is CASMRGLQEKLFF.